The TCR beta chain under discussion was sequenced for a study of OX40 agonist ivuxolimab in advanced cancers. Study-level background: Six ivuxolimab dose levels, 0.01 to 10 mg/kg, were given intravenously every 2 weeks. Antecedent anti-PD-1, anti-PD-L1 or anti-CTLA-4 therapy was permissible, with roughly 36% having received some. Whole-study results and caveats: Within 6 weeks, CD4+ and CD8+ blood T cells expanded clonally at 0.1 to 3.0 mg/kg. Expanded peripheral T-cell antigen specificity went undetermined.

Assay used: immunoSEQ multiplex PCR; TCRdb lists only in-frame clones, some missing. This table holds under 85,000 clones, 85% found once. Of note for this clone: The antigen is not known.

Trimming shortened V by 4 bases and J by 2 bases, and 16 bases separated the two germline ends. The CDR3 sequence is 16 residues long. Per the germline V gene, CDR1 is SGHDT and CDR2 is YYEEEE. This sequence joins TRBV5-6 and TRBJ2-1; D gene unclear. The material sequenced was CD4+ or CD8+ T cells sorted from blood, taken in a trial of the OX40 agonist ivuxolimab. The clonotype comes from an adult with an advanced solid tumor such as melanoma, head and neck, liver or kidney cancer. The CDR3 sequence: CASSNWVGETYNEQFF. CDR3 coding DNA: TGTGCCAGCAGCAACTGGGTTGGGGAAACCTACAATGAGCAGTTCTTC.